The entry that follows covers one TCR beta chain sequence. The source of the sample is a study of T cell clusters in autoimmune cytopenias. About the study: Controls with untreated chronic lymphocytic leukemia and no autoimmune cytopenia averaged around 67 years, median approximately 60 years. Per sample, median TRB depth was around 50,000 reads, yielding a median 2,350 distinct clonotypes.

The CDR3 length is 15 residues. One tube held mixed TRB-A and TRB-B primer pools for touch-down PCR. TCRdb derives one entry per CDR3 protein from the multiplex PCR reads, leaving out DNA. In total, the table holds about 5,000 distinct CDR3 sequences. Approximately 36,000 genome equivalents of blood DNA were amplified for TRB. Another study also made use of these data, one on T cell repertoires in aging, cancer and after chemotherapy. That paper states: Paired samples before and after chemotherapy came from chronic lymphocytic leukemia patients on fludarabine- or bendamustine-based regimens. Across the chemotherapy interval, each cancer cohort showed higher median generation probability, suggesting thymic rebound.

This chain connects TRBV12-3 or TRBV12-4 to TRBJ1-3. What was sequenced was peripheral blood. The TCR sequence derives from a human donor with chronic lymphocytic leukemia. The donor label of this sample is uncertain. The CDR3 protein is CASSLVADTRNTIYF.